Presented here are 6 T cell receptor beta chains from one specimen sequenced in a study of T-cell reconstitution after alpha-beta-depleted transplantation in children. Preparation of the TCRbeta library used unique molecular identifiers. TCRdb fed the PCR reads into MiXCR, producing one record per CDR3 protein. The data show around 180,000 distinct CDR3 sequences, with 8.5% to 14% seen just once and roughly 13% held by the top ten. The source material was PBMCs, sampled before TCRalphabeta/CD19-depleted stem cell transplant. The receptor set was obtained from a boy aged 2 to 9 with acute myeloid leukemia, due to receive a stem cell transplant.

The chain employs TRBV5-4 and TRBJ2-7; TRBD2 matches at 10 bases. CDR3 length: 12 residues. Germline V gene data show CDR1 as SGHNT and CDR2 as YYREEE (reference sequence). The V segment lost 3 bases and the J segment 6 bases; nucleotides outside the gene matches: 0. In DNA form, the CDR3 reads TGTGCCAGCAGCTGGACTAGCGGCGAGCAGTACTTC. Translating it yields CASSWTSGEQYF.

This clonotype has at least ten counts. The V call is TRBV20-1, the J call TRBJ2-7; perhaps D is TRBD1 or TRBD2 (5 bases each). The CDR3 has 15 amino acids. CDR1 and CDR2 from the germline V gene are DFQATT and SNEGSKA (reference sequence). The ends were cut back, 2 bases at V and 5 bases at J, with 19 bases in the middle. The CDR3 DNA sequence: TGCAGTGCTAGACAGGGAGTGGCTCCAGGAAACGAGCAGTACTTC. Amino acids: CSARQGVAPGNEQYF.

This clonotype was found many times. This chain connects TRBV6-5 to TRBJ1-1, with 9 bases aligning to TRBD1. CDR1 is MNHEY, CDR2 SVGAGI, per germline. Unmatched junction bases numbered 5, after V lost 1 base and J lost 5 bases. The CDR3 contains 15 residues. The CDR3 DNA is TGTGCCAGCAGTTACTTTAACAGGGGGCTAACTGAAGCTTTCTTT. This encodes CASSYFNRGLTEAFF.

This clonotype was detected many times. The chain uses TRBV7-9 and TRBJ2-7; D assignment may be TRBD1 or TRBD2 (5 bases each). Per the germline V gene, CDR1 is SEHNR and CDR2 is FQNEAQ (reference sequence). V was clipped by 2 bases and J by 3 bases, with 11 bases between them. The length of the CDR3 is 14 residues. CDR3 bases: TGTGCCAGCAGCTTATTAACAGGAGGCTACGAGCAGTACTTC. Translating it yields CASSLLTGGYEQYF.

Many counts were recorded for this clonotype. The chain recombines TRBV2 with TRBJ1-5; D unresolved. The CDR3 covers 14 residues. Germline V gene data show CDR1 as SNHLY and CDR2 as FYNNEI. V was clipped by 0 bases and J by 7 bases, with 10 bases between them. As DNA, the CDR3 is TGTGCCAGCAGTGAAGCCGCGCTCAGGCAGCCCCAGCATTTT. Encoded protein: CASSEAALRQPQHF.

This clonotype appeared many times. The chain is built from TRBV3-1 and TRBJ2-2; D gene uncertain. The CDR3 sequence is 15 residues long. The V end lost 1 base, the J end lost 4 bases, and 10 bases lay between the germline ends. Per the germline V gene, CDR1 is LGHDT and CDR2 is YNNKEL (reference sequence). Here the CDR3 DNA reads TGTGCCAGCAGCCAAGTGGTCGGCAGCACCGGGGAGCTGTTTTTT. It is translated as CASSQVVGSTGELFF.